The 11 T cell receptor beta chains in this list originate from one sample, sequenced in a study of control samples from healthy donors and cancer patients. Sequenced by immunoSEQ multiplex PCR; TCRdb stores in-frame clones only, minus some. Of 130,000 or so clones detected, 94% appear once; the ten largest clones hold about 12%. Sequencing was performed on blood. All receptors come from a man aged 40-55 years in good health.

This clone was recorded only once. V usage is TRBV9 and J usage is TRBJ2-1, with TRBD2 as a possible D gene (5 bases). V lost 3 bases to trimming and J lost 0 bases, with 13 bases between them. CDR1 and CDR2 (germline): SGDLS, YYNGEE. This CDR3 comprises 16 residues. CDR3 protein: CASSESGPSSYNEQFF. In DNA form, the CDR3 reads TGTGCCAGCAGCGAAAGCGGACCCAGCTCCTACAATGAGCAGTTCTTC.

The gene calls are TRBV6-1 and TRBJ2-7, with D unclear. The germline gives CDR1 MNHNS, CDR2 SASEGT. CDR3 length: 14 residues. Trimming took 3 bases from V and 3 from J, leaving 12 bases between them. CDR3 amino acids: CASSDMEMGYEQYF. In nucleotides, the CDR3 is TGTGCCAGCAGTGATATGGAAATGGGCTACGAGCAGTACTTC.

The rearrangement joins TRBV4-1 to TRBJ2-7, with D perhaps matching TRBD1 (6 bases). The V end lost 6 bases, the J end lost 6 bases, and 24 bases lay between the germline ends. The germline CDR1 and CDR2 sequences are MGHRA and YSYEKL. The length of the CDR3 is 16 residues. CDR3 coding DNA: TGCGCCAGCAGACAACCTTTAGACAGGAAGGGACGCGAGCAGTACTTC. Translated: CASRQPLDRKGREQYF.

CDR3 nucleotide sequence: TGTGCCAGCAGCTCAAGAGCCGGGGGGGCTTCAGATACGCAGTATTTT. It translates to CASSSRAGGASDTQYF. This chain links TRBV3-1 (or the pseudogene TRBV3-2) with TRBJ2-3, with 8 nucleotides matching TRBD2. There are 16 residues in the CDR3. Germline V gene data show CDR1 as LGHDT and CDR2 as YNNKEL (reference sequence). V lost 5 bases and J lost 4; bases outside the gene matches: 11.

CDR3: CASSAGTSSGHEQFF. CDR3 DNA: TGTGCCAGCAGCGCCGGGACTAGTAGCGGTCATGAGCAGTTCTTC. V and J are TRBV7-3 and TRBJ2-1; 8 bases map to TRBD2. The length of the CDR3 is 15 residues. Losses at the gene ends were 5 bases for V and 8 bases for J; bases not matched to a gene: 11. Germline lookup yields CDR1 SGHTA and CDR2 FQGTGA.

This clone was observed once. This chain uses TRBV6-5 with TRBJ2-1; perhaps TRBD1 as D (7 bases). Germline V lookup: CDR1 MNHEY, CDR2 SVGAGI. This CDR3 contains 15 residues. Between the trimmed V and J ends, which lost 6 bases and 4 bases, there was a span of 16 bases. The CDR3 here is CASRGGQILYNEQFF. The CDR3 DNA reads TGTGCCAGCAGGGGGGGACAGATTCTGTACAATGAGCAGTTCTTC.

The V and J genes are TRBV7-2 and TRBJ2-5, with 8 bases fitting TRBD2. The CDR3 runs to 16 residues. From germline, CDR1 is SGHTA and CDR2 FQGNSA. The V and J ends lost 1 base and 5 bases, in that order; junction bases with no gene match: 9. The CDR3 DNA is TGTGCCAGCAGCTTAGGCAGCGGGGGCCCCGGGGAGACCCAGTACTTC. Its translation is CASSLGSGGPGETQYF.

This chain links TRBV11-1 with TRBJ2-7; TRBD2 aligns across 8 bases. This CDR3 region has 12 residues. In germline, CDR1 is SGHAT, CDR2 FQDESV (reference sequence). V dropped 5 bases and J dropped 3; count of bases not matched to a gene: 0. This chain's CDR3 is CASSRGGYEQYF. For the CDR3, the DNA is TGTGCCAGCAGCCGGGGGGGCTACGAGCAGTACTTC.

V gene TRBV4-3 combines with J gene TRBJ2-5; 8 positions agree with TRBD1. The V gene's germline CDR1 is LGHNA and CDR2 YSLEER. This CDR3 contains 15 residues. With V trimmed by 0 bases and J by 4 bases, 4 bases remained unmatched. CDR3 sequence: CASSQDSGQGETQYF. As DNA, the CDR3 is TGCGCCAGCAGCCAAGATTCAGGACAGGGAGAGACCCAGTACTTC.

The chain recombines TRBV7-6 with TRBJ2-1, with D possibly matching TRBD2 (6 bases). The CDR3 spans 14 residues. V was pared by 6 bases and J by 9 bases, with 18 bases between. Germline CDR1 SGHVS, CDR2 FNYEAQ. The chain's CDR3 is CASSQIKDGGEQFF. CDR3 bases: TGTGCCAGCAGTCAAATAAAGGACGGGGGTGAGCAGTTCTTC.

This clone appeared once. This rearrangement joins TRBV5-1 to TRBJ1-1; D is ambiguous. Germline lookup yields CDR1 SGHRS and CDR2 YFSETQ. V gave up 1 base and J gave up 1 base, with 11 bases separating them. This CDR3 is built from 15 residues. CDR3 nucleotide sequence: TGCGCCAGCAGCTTGAATTCAGGTGGGAACACTGAAGCTTTCTTT. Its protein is CASSLNSGGNTEAFF.